This T cell receptor beta chain was sequenced for a study of cytomegalovirus exposure and HLA in healthy donors. It was with 60 Vbeta and 13 Jbeta primers that the PCR ran. The assay was immunoSEQ multiplex PCR, and TCRdb's table has in-frame clones only and misses some. The sample consists of about 160,000 clones, around 74% of them appearing once. General study findings and limits: In a later analysis, HLA-associated TCR beta chains were more clonally expanded than equally common others. Near-uniform donor sequencing depth was presumed by presence/absence analyses.

Germline lookup yields CDR1 SGDLS and CDR2 YYNGEE. The CDR3 is 15 residues long. V lost 4 bases, J lost 9 bases, and 12 bases stayed unmatched. To note about this clone: What it recognizes is unknown.

This TCR was recovered from a man between 50 and 59 years old in good health and CMV-seropositive. The chain uses TRBV9 and TRBJ2-1; 8 positions agree with TRBD2. The sample comprised PBMCs. The DNA for the CDR3 is TGTGCCAGCAGCACCCAGAGCGGGAGTGGGAGTGAGCAGTTCTTC. This codes for CASSTQSGSGSEQFF.